This TCR beta chain was found in a study of T cell responses to AZD1222 COVID-19 vaccine (dated by TCRdb to about 2021). Describing the broader study: TCR sequencing was performed for roughly 250 trial participants, of whom about 200 were given two doses of AZD1222 and 26 were given two doses of MenACWY control vaccine. Trial participants were enrolled into age subgroups of 18-55, 56-69 and 70-plus years, which contained approximately 150, 28 and 58 TCR-sequenced participants, respectively. Study-wide findings and limitations: After two AZD1222 doses, both the breadth and the depth of spike-specific TCRs were significantly higher than at day 0 and than in MenACWY recipients. Conclusions about previously exposed vaccinees are limited because only six or seven AZD1222 recipients were SARS-CoV-2 seropositive at baseline. Nearly half of unique spike-specific TCRs reportedly recognized epitopes outside regions mutated in the B.1.351 and B.1.1.7 variants. Most participants were white British and females outnumbered males, and the authors suggested that clonal diversity may have been underestimated. Because no day 14 peak-response samples were available, the repertoires could be characterized only after the peak T cell response. In the small 56-69-year group, the increase in depth fell short of significance, most likely because of low power. Vaccine-associated CD4 TCRs spanned the whole spike protein, with dominant responses in regions 160-218 and 743-854.

On this clone: Its target antigen remains unknown. Nothing much larger sits one base from this clone, and base qualities are not available.

The trim is 2 bases for V and 5 bases for J, with a gap of 15 bases between the germline ends. From a lookup of the germline V gene, CDR1 and CDR2 are SGHAT and FQNNGV. From cysteine to phenylalanine, the CDR3 is 16 amino acids long. Only CDR3 DNA is held: 48 bases, read in frame from base 1. The CDR3 regions of human TCRbeta chains were analyzed by immunosequencing. The original methods were these. TCRs in the repertoires were compared against a reference library of SARS-CoV-2-specific TCRs that had been generated with the MIRA antigen-specificity platform. Breadth was defined as the fraction of unique TCRs that were SARS-CoV-2-associated, and depth was defined as the fraction of total T cells that were SARS-CoV-2-associated. Using the MIRA data, each spike-specific TCR was assigned both to the spike region to which the TCR was reactive and to a CD4 or CD8 class. Log10-transformed breadth and depth values were compared by one-way ANOVA with Sidak's multiple comparisons tests. Entries here come from immuneACCESS through TCRdb and include only in-frame sequences with V and J called. Some clones fail to appear in such tables; in the studies checked, an unresolved V gene covers under half of the shortfall, and the cause of the remainder is unknown. That table is the source of V, J and clone size, and D and trimming were worked out from the DNA. This sample comprises approximately 84,000 clones, 70% to 90% of them detected only once. In total, the top ten clones hold 8.5% to 12% of the sample.

What this sample's time point label stands for: about 28 days (+/-7) after the second vaccine dose. AZD1222 recipients with second doses at about 4 weeks or about 12 weeks were pooled, because spike-specific TCR depth and breadth did not differ between schedules. Vaccinee samples were obtained from the UK trials COV001 and COV002, which included a single-blind randomized controlled phase 2/3 trial of AZD1222 (ChAdOx1 nCoV-19) in healthy adults. For TCRbeta chain sequencing, PBMC samples from trial participants were taken at day 0 and at day 28 after the second dose. The sequence derives from an adult who received the AZD1222 COVID-19 vaccine. The chain is assembled from TRBV11-2 and TRBJ2-2; the best D guess is TRBD1, with 6 bases matching. Sample: peripheral blood, taken 28 days after the second AZD1222 dose. The nucleotide sequence is given as TGTGCCAGCAGCTTAAGCCCACAGGGCCGGACCGGGGAGCTGTTTTTT. This yields the protein CASSLSPQGRTGELFF.